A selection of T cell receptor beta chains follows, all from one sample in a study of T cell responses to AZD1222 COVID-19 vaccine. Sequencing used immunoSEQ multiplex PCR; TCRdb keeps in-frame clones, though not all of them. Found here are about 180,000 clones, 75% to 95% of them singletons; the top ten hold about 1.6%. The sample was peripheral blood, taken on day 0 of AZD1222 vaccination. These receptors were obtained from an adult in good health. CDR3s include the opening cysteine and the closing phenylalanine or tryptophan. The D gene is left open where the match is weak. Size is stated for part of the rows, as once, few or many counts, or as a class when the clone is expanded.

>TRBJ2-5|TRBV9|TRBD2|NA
TGTGCCAGCAGCGCCAGCGGGGGGGCCGGAGAGACCCAGTACTTC
CASSASGGAGETQYF
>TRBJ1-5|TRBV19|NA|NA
TGTGCCAGTAGCGACAGTACATCTTATCAGCCCCAGCATTTT
CASSDSTSYQPQHF
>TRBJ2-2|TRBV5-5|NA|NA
TGTGCCAGCAGCCCAGGGATCGGGGAGCTGTTTTTT
CASSPGIGELFF
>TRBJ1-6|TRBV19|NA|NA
TGTGCCAGTAACTCACCCCAGGGCGGCAATTCACCCCTCCACTTT
CASNSPQGGNSPLHF
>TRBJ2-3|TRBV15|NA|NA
TGTGCCACCAGCAGAGTTGGGGAAGGGTCAGATACGCAGTATTTT
CATSRVGEGSDTQYF
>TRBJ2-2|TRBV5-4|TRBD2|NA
TGTGCCAGCAGCATCGCTAGCGGGGGGGCAACCGGGGAGCTGTTTTTT
CASSIASGGATGELFF
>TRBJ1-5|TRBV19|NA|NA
TGTGCCAGTAGTATAAGGGGGAGCAATCAGCCCCAGCATTTT
CASSIRGSNQPQHF
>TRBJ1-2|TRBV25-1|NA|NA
TGTGCCAGCAGTGATCATGGGGAGATCTATGGCTACACCTTC
CASSDHGEIYGYTF
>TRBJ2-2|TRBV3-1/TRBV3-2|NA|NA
TGTGCCAGCAGCCAAGATCCTCCTGGGACGCTGTCTGGGGAGCTGTTTTTT
CASSQDPPGTLSGELFF
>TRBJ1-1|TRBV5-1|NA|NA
TGCGCCAGCAGCTTTGACTACACTGAAGCTTTCTTT
CASSFDYTEAFF
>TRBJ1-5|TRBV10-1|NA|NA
TGCGCCAGCAGTGAGACAGGGTGTCAGCCCCAGCATTTT
CASSETGCQPQHF
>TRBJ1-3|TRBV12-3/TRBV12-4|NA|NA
TGTGCCAGCAGTGGGACTGGAGCGGACACCATATATTTT
CASSGTGADTIYF
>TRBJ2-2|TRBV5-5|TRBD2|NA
TGTGCCAGCAGGAGAGGACTAGCGGGGGGTCAACGCGGGGAGCTGTTTTTT
CASRRGLAGGQRGELFF
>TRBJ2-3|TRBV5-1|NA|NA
TGCGCCAGCAGCCCCGGATGGGACGGCACAGATACGCAGTATTTT
CASSPGWDGTDTQYF
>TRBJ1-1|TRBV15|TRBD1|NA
TGTGCCACCAGCAGAGAGCTGGACAGGGTGAACACTGAAGCTTTCTTT
CATSRELDRVNTEAFF
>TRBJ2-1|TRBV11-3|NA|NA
TGTGCCAGCAGCTTAAGGGACTCGCGGGTCGGGGCATACAATGAGCAGTTCTTC
CASSLRDSRVGAYNEQFF
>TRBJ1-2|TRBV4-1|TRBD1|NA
TGCGCCAGCAGCCAAGTGGGACAGGGTATTTTGGAGGGCTACACCTTC
CASSQVGQGILEGYTF
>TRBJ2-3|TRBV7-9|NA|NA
TGTGCCAGCAGCGCAGGTACAGATACGCAGTATTTT
CASSAGTDTQYF
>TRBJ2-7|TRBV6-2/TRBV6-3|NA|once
TGTGCCAGCAGTCAGGGCTCCTACGAGCAGTACTTC
CASSQGSYEQYF
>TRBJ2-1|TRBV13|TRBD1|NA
TGTGCCAGCAGCACCTCACAGGGGAGAAGACAAACTGACAATGAGCAGTTCTTC
CASSTSQGRRQTDNEQFF
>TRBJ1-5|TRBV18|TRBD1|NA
TGTGCCAGCTCCACTGGCCCGGGACAGCATAGCAATCAGCCCCAGCATTTT
CASSTGPGQHSNQPQHF
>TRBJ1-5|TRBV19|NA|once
TGTGCCAGTAGTATAGTTCAGGGGCTCGATCAGCCCCAGCATTTT
CASSIVQGLDQPQHF
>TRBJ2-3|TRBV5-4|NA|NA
TGTGCCAGCAGCTCGGACAGTGCAGATACGCAGTATTTT
CASSSDSADTQYF
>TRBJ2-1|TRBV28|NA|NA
TGTGCCAGCTCCAGGGGGGGCTTCTACAATGAGCAGTTCTTC
CASSRGGFYNEQFF
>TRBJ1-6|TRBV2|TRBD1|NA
TGTGCCAACGCCGGGACAGCAAATAATTCACCCCTCCACTTT
CANAGTANNSPLHF
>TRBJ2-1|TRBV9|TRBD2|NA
TGTGCCAGCAGCGATAGCGGGGCCGTCTACAATGAGCAGTTCTTC
CASSDSGAVYNEQFF
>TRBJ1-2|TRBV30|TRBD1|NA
TGTGCCTGGAGTCGACAGGGGGGATCCTATGGCTACACCTTC
CAWSRQGGSYGYTF
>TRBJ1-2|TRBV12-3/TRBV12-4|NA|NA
TGTGCCAGCACTCTGGGGGGGTGGGATGGCTACACCTTC
CASTLGGWDGYTF
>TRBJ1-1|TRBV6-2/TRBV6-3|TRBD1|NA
TGTGCCAGCAGTTACTCGTATGAACAGGGGGAAACTGAAGCTTTCTTT
CASSYSYEQGETEAFF
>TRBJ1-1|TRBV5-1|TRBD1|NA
TGCGCCAGCAGCCCGGGACAGGCCTTAATGAACACTGAAGCTTTCTTT
CASSPGQALMNTEAFF
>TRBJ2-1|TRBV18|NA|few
TGTGCCAGCTCACCACCCTCCTACAATGAGCAGTTCTTC
CASSPPSYNEQFF
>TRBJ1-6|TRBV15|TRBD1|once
TGTGCCACCAGCCCTAGGACAGGGATCAGTAATTCACCCCTCCACTTT
CATSPRTGISNSPLHF
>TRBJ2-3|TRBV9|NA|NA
TGTGCCAGCAGCGTAGTGACTAGGGGGCTGACTAGCACAGATACGCAGTATTTT
CASSVVTRGLTSTDTQYF
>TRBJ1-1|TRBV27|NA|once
TGTGCCAGCAGTCTCGACCTTTACAGGGCACACACTGAAGCTTTCTTT
CASSLDLYRAHTEAFF
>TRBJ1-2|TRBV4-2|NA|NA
TGTGCCAGCAGCCAAGAGGGCAGGGCCTCTGGCTACACCTTC
CASSQEGRASGYTF
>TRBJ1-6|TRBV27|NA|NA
TGTGCCAGCAGTTTATCACCGGGGAGTAATTCACCCCTCCACTTT
CASSLSPGSNSPLHF
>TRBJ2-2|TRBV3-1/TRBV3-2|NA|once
TGTGCCAGCAGCCCTGTCTTTAGGGTACAAGGAGGGGAGCTGTTTTTT
CASSPVFRVQGGELFF
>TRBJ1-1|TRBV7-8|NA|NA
TGTGCCAGCAGCTTAGACGTGCAGGGAGGGACTGAAGCTTTCTTT
CASSLDVQGGTEAFF
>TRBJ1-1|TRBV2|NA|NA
TGTGCCAGCAGAGGGGGGGCTGAGGACACTGAAGCTTTCTTT
CASRGGAEDTEAFF